The entry below describes one T cell receptor beta chain. This entry belongs to a study of blood T cell repertoires in COVID-19. With 5 bases removed from V and 5 bases from J, the gap between germline ends came to 15 bases. Per germline, CDR1 SEHNR and CDR2 FQNEAQ (reference sequence). This CDR3 contains 15 residues. The method was immunoSEQ multiplex PCR; TCRdb's version includes in-frame clones alone and lacks a portion of them. This repertoire shows fewer than 200,000 clones, 70% to 85% found once; its top ten account for 9.8%. The sample was peripheral blood. J is TRBJ2-2 and V is TRBV7-9; maybe TRBD1 (6 bases). The receptor was isolated from a woman older than 75 with acute or convalescent COVID-19. This CDR3 is CASSVQGSSTGELFF. CDR3 in DNA: TGTGCCAGCAGCGTACAGGGTAGTAGTACCGGGGAGCTGTTTTTT.